A selection of T cell receptor beta chains follows, all from one sample in a study of post-analysis software for immune sequencing data. TCRdb re-called the PCR reads with MiXCR, one entry per CDR3 protein. This table holds about 770,000 distinct CDR3 sequences, more than 45% found once. The specimen sequenced was blood. These receptors all come from a girl aged 5-17 years with multiple sclerosis. The CDR3 runs from the conserved cysteine through the conserved F or W. The order of the fields is D gene, clone size, J gene, V gene, CDR3 protein, CDR3 DNA. D genes are given only for firm matches. Expanded clones get a size class; other rows say once, few or many, or leave the size out.

d_gene: -; abundance: few; j_gene: TRBJ1-2; v_gene: TRBV24-1; CDR3aa: CATSGPGADYGYTF; CDR3nt: TGTGCCACCAGTGGGCCGGGCGCCGACTATGGCTACACCTTC
d_gene: TRBD2; abundance: -; j_gene: TRBJ2-5; v_gene: TRBV5-6; CDR3aa: CASSFFPGLPQETQYF; CDR3nt: TGTGCCAGCAGCTTTTTCCCGGGACTACCACAAGAGACCCAGTACTTC
d_gene: TRBD2; abundance: few; j_gene: TRBJ2-3; v_gene: TRBV5-6; CDR3aa: CASSLRTSGRTDTQYF; CDR3nt: TGTGCCAGCAGCCTACGGACTAGCGGGAGGACAGATACGCAGTATTTT
d_gene: -; abundance: -; j_gene: TRBJ2-3; v_gene: TRBV6-5; CDR3aa: CASSDWDTQYF; CDR3nt: TGTGCCAGCAGTGACTGGGATACGCAGTATTTT
d_gene: TRBD1; abundance: -; j_gene: TRBJ1-1; v_gene: TRBV4-3; CDR3aa: CASSHYLGTGTNTEAFF; CDR3nt: TGCGCCAGCAGCCACTACCTAGGGACAGGGACGAACACTGAAGCTTTCTTT
d_gene: -; abundance: -; j_gene: TRBJ2-7; v_gene: TRBV4-3; CDR3aa: CASSQEGTALYEQYF; CDR3nt: TGCGCCAGCAGCCAAGAGGGTACCGCACTTTACGAGCAGTACTTC
d_gene: -; abundance: few; j_gene: TRBJ1-2; v_gene: TRBV28; CDR3aa: CASTPVPVLFVGYTF; CDR3nt: TGTGCCAGCACCCCCGTGCCAGTGTTGTTTGTTGGCTACACCTTC
d_gene: -; abundance: -; j_gene: TRBJ2-1; v_gene: TRBV7-9; CDR3aa: CASSLFSRSEGGKQFF; CDR3nt: TGTGCCAGCAGCTTATTCTCTAGATCGGAGGGAGGTAAGCAGTTCTTC
d_gene: -; abundance: few; j_gene: TRBJ1-2; v_gene: TRBV29-1; CDR3aa: CSVEAPAREGYTF; CDR3nt: TGCAGCGTTGAAGCTCCCGCGAGGGAGGGCTACACCTTC
d_gene: -; abundance: -; j_gene: TRBJ2-7; v_gene: TRBV25-1; CDR3aa: CASSEYTASYEQYF; CDR3nt: TGTGCCAGCAGTGAATATACCGCGTCCTACGAGCAGTACTTC
d_gene: -; abundance: -; j_gene: TRBJ2-1; v_gene: TRBV21-1; CDR3aa: CASSKDRGRYNEQFF; CDR3nt: TGTGCCAGCAGCAAAGACAGGGGGCGGTACAATGAGCAGTTCTTC
d_gene: TRBD1; abundance: -; j_gene: TRBJ1-2; v_gene: TRBV28; CDR3aa: CASSPTGAINYGYTF; CDR3nt: TGTGCCAGCAGTCCGACAGGGGCGATAAACTATGGCTACACCTTC
d_gene: -; abundance: -; j_gene: TRBJ1-5; v_gene: TRBV19; CDR3aa: CASSIRDRPQHF; CDR3nt: TGTGCCAGTAGTATAAGGGATCGCCCCCAGCATTTT
d_gene: TRBD2; abundance: once; j_gene: TRBJ2-1; v_gene: TRBV29-1; CDR3aa: CSVELALTSGRFMGNEQFF; CDR3nt: TGCAGCGTTGAGTTAGCCCTGACTAGCGGAAGATTTATGGGCAATGAGCAGTTCTTC
d_gene: -; abundance: -; j_gene: TRBJ2-3; v_gene: TRBV15; CDR3aa: CATSGRFLQGTDTQYF; CDR3nt: TGTGCCACCAGCGGTCGTTTTTTGCAGGGCACAGATACGCAGTATTTT
d_gene: -; abundance: -; j_gene: TRBJ1-6; v_gene: TRBV25-1; CDR3aa: CASSETGCSYNSPLHF; CDR3nt: TGTGCCAGCAGTGAAACAGGGTGCTCCTATAATTCACCCCTCCACTTT
d_gene: -; abundance: -; j_gene: TRBJ2-1; v_gene: TRBV20-1; CDR3aa: CSASPVYNEQFF; CDR3nt: TGCAGTGCTAGTCCAGTCTACAATGAGCAGTTCTTC
d_gene: -; abundance: -; j_gene: TRBJ2-1; v_gene: TRBV20-1; CDR3aa: CSARELIIGNEQFF; CDR3nt: TGCAGTGCTAGAGAGCTAATTATTGGGAATGAGCAGTTCTTC
d_gene: -; abundance: -; j_gene: TRBJ1-5; v_gene: TRBV7-2; CDR3aa: CASSSEEGRSNQPQHF; CDR3nt: TGTGCCAGCAGCTCCGAAGAGGGGAGAAGCAATCAGCCCCAGCATTTT
d_gene: TRBD1; abundance: -; j_gene: TRBJ1-2; v_gene: TRBV6-5; CDR3aa: CASSYYRTGHLSYTF; CDR3nt: TGTGCCAGCAGTTATTACCGGACAGGGCACTTAAGCTACACCTTC
d_gene: TRBD2; abundance: -; j_gene: TRBJ2-3; v_gene: TRBV12-3/TRBV12-4; CDR3aa: CASTSGTSGADTQYF; CDR3nt: TGTGCCAGCACTTCCGGGACTAGCGGGGCAGATACGCAGTATTTT
d_gene: -; abundance: once; j_gene: TRBJ2-5; v_gene: TRBV12-3/TRBV12-4; CDR3aa: CASSPGVRGGETQYF; CDR3nt: TGTGCCAGCAGCCCTGGCGTCCGAGGGGGGGAGACCCAGTACTTC
d_gene: TRBD1; abundance: few; j_gene: TRBJ1-2; v_gene: TRBV28; CDR3aa: CASSPTDRGRGYTF; CDR3nt: TGTGCCAGCAGCCCCACGGACAGGGGCAGAGGCTACACCTTC
d_gene: -; abundance: few; j_gene: TRBJ2-3; v_gene: TRBV5-1; CDR3aa: CASSLGDTYTDTQYF; CDR3nt: TGCGCCAGCAGCTTGGGGGACACCTACACAGATACGCAGTATTTT
d_gene: TRBD2; abundance: -; j_gene: TRBJ2-5; v_gene: TRBV3-1; CDR3aa: CASSQLAGGETQYF; CDR3nt: TGTGCCAGCAGCCAACTAGCGGGAGGGGAGACCCAGTACTTC
d_gene: TRBD2; abundance: -; j_gene: TRBJ2-1; v_gene: TRBV7-2; CDR3aa: CASSLGGASGFSLGEQFF; CDR3nt: TGTGCCAGCAGCTTAGGTGGGGCTAGCGGGTTCTCGCTTGGGGAGCAGTTCTTC
d_gene: TRBD1; abundance: few; j_gene: TRBJ2-5; v_gene: TRBV20-1; CDR3aa: CSASPSPGQVNDEQYF; CDR3nt: TGCAGTGCTAGTCCCTCTCCGGGACAGGTTAATGATGAGCAGTACTTC
d_gene: -; abundance: -; j_gene: TRBJ2-3; v_gene: TRBV29-1; CDR3aa: CSVRGAYVRTGKRTTDTQYF; CDR3nt: TGCAGCGTTAGGGGGGCGTATGTGAGGACTGGAAAGAGAACCACAGATACGCAGTATTTT
d_gene: TRBD2; abundance: few; j_gene: TRBJ2-7; v_gene: TRBV20-1; CDR3aa: CSAMPLAGGPSEQYF; CDR3nt: TGCAGTGCTATGCCCCTAGCGGGAGGGCCTTCCGAGCAGTACTTC
d_gene: TRBD1; abundance: -; j_gene: TRBJ2-3; v_gene: TRBV10-3; CDR3aa: CAIRDRVGTDTQYF; CDR3nt: TGTGCCATCAGGGACAGGGTTGGCACAGATACGCAGTATTTT
d_gene: -; abundance: -; j_gene: TRBJ2-5; v_gene: TRBV12-3/TRBV12-4; CDR3aa: CASSFSNSEETQYF; CDR3nt: TGTGCCAGCAGTTTTAGTAACAGCGAAGAGACCCAGTACTTC
d_gene: TRBD2; abundance: many; j_gene: TRBJ2-3; v_gene: TRBV29-1; CDR3aa: CSVEEGGRASTDTQYF; CDR3nt: TGCAGCGTTGAAGAAGGCGGGAGGGCCAGCACAGATACGCAGTATTTT
d_gene: TRBD2; abundance: -; j_gene: TRBJ2-1; v_gene: TRBV29-1; CDR3aa: CSVWEGNEQFF; CDR3nt: TGCAGCGTTTGGGAGGGGAATGAGCAGTTCTTC
d_gene: -; abundance: -; j_gene: TRBJ2-7; v_gene: TRBV6-2/TRBV6-3; CDR3aa: CASSYLEVLRYEQYF; CDR3nt: TGTGCCAGCAGTTATTTGGAGGTTTTGCGATACGAGCAGTACTTC
d_gene: -; abundance: -; j_gene: TRBJ2-1; v_gene: TRBV11-2; CDR3aa: CASSPQGPYNEQFF; CDR3nt: TGTGCCAGCAGCCCACAGGGCCCCTACAATGAGCAGTTCTTC
d_gene: TRBD2; abundance: -; j_gene: TRBJ2-5; v_gene: TRBV6-5; CDR3aa: CASSYGAGGPGETQYF; CDR3nt: TGTGCCAGCAGTTATGGAGCGGGAGGGCCGGGGGAGACCCAGTACTTC
d_gene: -; abundance: many; j_gene: TRBJ2-4; v_gene: TRBV7-2; CDR3aa: CASSLRWRDSQNIQYF; CDR3nt: TGTGCCAGCAGCTTAAGGTGGCGGGACTCACAAAACATTCAGTACTTC
d_gene: TRBD2; abundance: few; j_gene: TRBJ2-5; v_gene: TRBV3-1; CDR3aa: CASSTTSGQETQYF; CDR3nt: TGTGCCAGCAGCACTACTAGCGGCCAAGAGACCCAGTACTTC
d_gene: -; abundance: -; j_gene: TRBJ2-7; v_gene: TRBV12-3/TRBV12-4; CDR3aa: CASSLKAYEQYF; CDR3nt: TGTGCCAGCAGTTTAAAGGCGTACGAGCAGTACTTC
d_gene: TRBD1; abundance: -; j_gene: TRBJ1-2; v_gene: TRBV6-5; CDR3aa: CASSYSGQGNYGYTF; CDR3nt: TGTGCCAGCAGTTACTCCGGACAGGGAAACTATGGCTACACCTTC